The 10 T cell receptor beta chains in this list originate from one sample, sequenced in a study of monozygotic twins with cystic fibrosis (dated by TCRdb to the early 2020s). Library generation was performed with the immunoSEQ multiplex PCR assay. Entries here come from immuneACCESS through TCRdb and include only in-frame sequences with V and J called. Some clones fail to appear in such tables; in the studies checked, an unresolved V gene covers under half of the shortfall, and the cause of the remainder is unknown. The sample includes 25,000 to 35,000 clones, with approximately 86% observed a single time. The top ten constitute roughly 0.85% of the sample. Sequencing was carried out using blood. These receptors all stem from a girl aged 2 to 9 with cystic fibrosis.

This chain links TRBV28 with TRBJ2-7; 9 bases match TRBD1. From germline, CDR1 is MDHEN and CDR2 SYDVKM. V lost 5 bases and J lost 7; bases outside the gene matches: 9. This CDR3 region has 14 residues. The CDR3 loop reads CASSLNLDRGEQYF. The DNA for the CDR3 is TGTGCCAGCAGTCTCAACTTGGACAGGGGTGAGCAGTACTTC.

The chain is built from TRBV5-4 and TRBJ1-1; D unresolved. The germline V and J ends were trimmed by 2 bases and 1 base, with 3 bases remaining between them. Germline assignment: CDR1 SGHNT and CDR2 YYREEE (reference sequence). The CDR3 runs to 12 residues. The CDR3 is CASSFGNTEAFF. CDR3 coding DNA: TGTGCCAGCAGCTTTGGGAACACTGAAGCTTTCTTT.

The gene calls are TRBV5-1 and TRBJ1-1; possible D gene TRBD1, 6 bases. This CDR3 region has 16 residues. Looked up from germline, CDR1 is SGHRS and CDR2 is YFSETQ. The V end lost 2 bases, the J end lost 4 bases, and 18 bases lay between the germline ends. The CDR3 DNA sequence: TGCGCCAGCAGCTTTTACAGGGTAGGGAATTGCACTGAAGCTTTCTTT. Translating it yields CASSFYRVGNCTEAFF.

J is TRBJ1-3 and V is TRBV7-9, with D possibly matching TRBD1 (5 bases). CDR1 is SEHNR, CDR2 FQNEAQ, per germline (reference sequence). CDR3 length equals 15 residues. Trimming stripped 4 bases from V and 0 bases from J, with 10 bases between. This CDR3 is CASSWSGSSGNTIYF. The CDR3 region has the DNA TGTGCCAGCAGCTGGTCAGGGAGCTCTGGAAACACCATATATTTT.

This chain connects TRBV30 to TRBJ2-7; D is perhaps TRBD1 (6 bases). Germline values: CDR1 GTSNPN, CDR2 SVGIG (reference sequence). This CDR3 contains 13 residues. Trimming removed 3 bases from V and 11 bases from J, with 20 bases in between. The CDR3 loop is CAWSAGARSVKYF. DNA for the CDR3: TGTGCCTGGAGCGCAGGGGCCCGAAGCGTCAAGTACTTC. Looking up the rest from reference TRBV30 and TRBJ2-7 gives the full variable domain: SQTIHQWPATLVQPVGSPLSLECTVEGTSNPNLYWYRQAAGRGLQLLFYSVGIGQISSEVPQNLSASRPQDRQFILSSKKLLLSDSGFYLCAWSAGARSVKYFGPGTRLTVT.

The chain joins TRBV10-3 to TRBJ2-7; 8 bases line up with TRBD2. Germline V lookup: CDR1 ENHRY, CDR2 SYGVKD. CDR3 length: 16 amino acids. Trimming took 0 bases from V and 2 from J; bases not matched to a gene: 6. CDR3 sequence (DNA): TGTGCCATCAGTGAGTCTTTGGGCGGGGGGACCTACGAGCAGTACTTC. It encodes CAISESLGGGTYEQYF.

The chain recombines TRBV6-4 with TRBJ2-5, with 10 bases that match TRBD2. The junction had 1 base not matched to a gene; V was cut back by 3 bases and J by 3 bases. CDR1 and CDR2 (germline): MRHNA, SNTAGT. This CDR3 is 14 amino acids long. CDR3 region: CASSESGREETQYF. The CDR3 DNA follows: TGTGCCAGCAGTGAGAGCGGGAGGGAAGAGACCCAGTACTTC.

This clone was recorded a few times. CDR3 coding DNA: TGTGCCAGCAGCTTGATCCCCAAGACCAATTCACCCCTCCACTTT. Its protein is CASSLIPKTNSPLHF. J is TRBJ1-6 and V is TRBV5-5; D not certain. The germline gives CDR1 SGHKS, CDR2 YYEKEE (reference sequence). CDR3 length: 15 amino acids. V lost 1 base and J 7 bases, leaving 12 bases between the germline ends.

The genes are TRBV15 and TRBJ2-3, with unresolved D. CDR1 and CDR2 from the germline V gene are LNHNV and YYDKDF (reference sequence). This CDR3 region has 14 residues. With 4 bases removed from V and 0 bases from J, the gap between germline ends came to 8 bases. The CDR3 spells CATSKGRSTDTQYF. CDR3 bases: TGTGCCACCAGCAAAGGACGGAGCACAGATACGCAGTATTTT.

This chain connects TRBV6-5 to TRBJ2-1; 10 nucleotides match TRBD2. Germline-derived CDR1 and CDR2 are MNHEY and SVGAGI. The CDR3 length is 15 residues. J was trimmed by 8 bases and V by 5 bases; bases with no gene match: 9. The CDR3, as DNA: TGTGCCAGCAGTCCCGTGGTAGCGGGAGGCCATGAGCAGTTCTTC. This translates into CASSPVVAGGHEQFF.